These 32 T cell receptor beta chains originate from one sample sequenced in a study of shared clonotypes between healthy human individuals (dated by TCRdb to about 2020). Receptors were amplified or captured by the immunoSEQ multiplex PCR assay. Sourced from immuneACCESS, this table was stored by TCRdb with only in-frame sequences that have V and J called. A share of the clones is absent; for the studies checked, an unresolved V gene accounts for under half, and the remainder has no known explanation. The table for this sample lists about half a million clones; 70% to 80% of them were counted only once. The ten largest clones add up to 13% of the sample. The material sequenced was PBMCs. All receptors come from a middle-aged woman in good health. Some clones in this sample may be carry-over from other donors' samples.

In its sample, this clone was seen many times. Other nucleotide sequences from this sample produce the same CDR3. The chain employs TRBV28 and TRBJ1-5; possibly TRBD1 for D (5 bases). Germline V gives CDR1 MDHEN, CDR2 SYDVKM. The CDR3 contains 14 residues. Trimming shortened V by 6 bases and J by 7 bases, and 16 bases separated the two germline ends. The CDR3, as DNA: TGTGCCAGCAGCAAGGACGGGTCAGGGCAGCCCCAGCATTTT. This translates into CASSKDGSGQPQHF. The whole variable domain, filled in from reference TRBV28 and TRBJ1-5, reads DVKVTQSSRYLVKRTGEKVFLECVQDMDHENMFWYRQDPGLGLRLIYFSYDVKMKEKGDIPEGYSVSREKKERFSLILESASTNQTSMYLCASSKDGSGQPQHFGDGTRLSIL.

The chain carries TRBV7-6 and TRBJ2-7; the D is unclear. The CDR3 is made up of 14 amino acids. Germline V CDR1 and CDR2: SGHVS, FNYEAQ. The V and J ends lost 3 bases and 6 bases respectively, with 15 bases between them. The CDR3 DNA reads TGTGCCAGCAGCTTGAGCCTCCAAGTTCGCGAGCAGTACTTC. This gives the protein CASSLSLQVREQYF.

This chain uses TRBV12-5 with TRBJ2-3; possible D gene TRBD2, 5 bases. CDR3 length: 19 amino acids. Germline values: CDR1 LGHNT, CDR2 FRNRAP. Trimming left V 0 bases short and J 0 bases short, with 19 bases between. The CDR3 DNA reads as TGTGCTAGTGGTTTGGTACTCTTCCCGGGGTCTAATAGCACAGATACGCAGTATTTT. Translating it yields CASGLVLFPGSNSTDTQYF.

The V and J genes are TRBV18 and TRBJ2-5; D call uncertain. This CDR3 is 10 amino acids long. Deletions cut 6 bases from V and 2 bases from J, with 1 base between. Germline CDR1 and CDR2: KGHSH and LQKENI. CDR3 nucleotides: TGTGCCAGCTCGCAAGAGACCCAGTACTTC. Its protein is CASSQETQYF.

The chain uses TRBV18 and TRBJ2-3, with D possibly being TRBD2 (5 bases). With 1 base removed from V and 0 bases from J, the gap between germline ends came to 14 bases. This CDR3 spans 17 amino acids. Germline V gives CDR1 KGHSH, CDR2 LQKENI. CDR3 sequence reads: CASSPQPLRTSTDTQYF. As DNA, the CDR3 is TGTGCCAGCTCACCACAACCCCTCAGGACTAGCACAGATACGCAGTATTTT.

The genes are TRBV5-1 and TRBJ1-3; D possibly corresponds to TRBD1 (6 bases). Trimming stripped 1 base from V and 7 bases from J, with 15 bases between. This CDR3 contains 15 residues. CDR1 SGHRS and CDR2 YFSETQ come from the germline V gene. CDR3 residues: CASSLIPGALNTIYF. CDR3 nucleotides: TGCGCCAGCAGCTTGATCCCGGGGGCGCTGAACACCATATATTTT.

V usage is TRBV7-2 and J usage is TRBJ2-7; a possible D gene is TRBD2 (5 bases). The CDR3 length is 16 residues. Germline V gives CDR1 SGHTA, CDR2 FQGNSA. V dropped 5 bases and J dropped 0 bases, with 17 bases sitting between them. DNA for the CDR3: TGTGCCAGCAGCCGTAAGACGGGGTCTATCTCCTACGAGCAGTACTTC. This translates into CASSRKTGSISYEQYF. Variable domain in full (rest from reference TRBV7-2 and TRBJ2-7): GAGVSQSPSNKVTEKGKDVELRCDPISGHTALYWYRQSLGQGLEFLIYFQGNSAPDKSGLPSDRFSAERTGGSVSTLTIQRTQQEDSAVYLCASSRKTGSISYEQYFGPGTRLTVT.

The chain has TRBV5-1 and TRBJ2-7, with 9 bases lining up with TRBD2. The CDR3 length is 14 residues. Germline values: CDR1 SGHRS, CDR2 YFSETQ. Trimming took 4 bases from V and 12 from J; bases not matched to a gene: 14. The CDR3: CASSLGQREANSYF. CDR3 nucleotide sequence: TGCGCCAGCAGCCTGGGACAGCGGGAGGCCAATTCGTACTTC.

The CDR3 sequence: CASSYSSGRGEQFF. The CDR3 DNA follows: TGTGCCAGCAGTTATTCTAGCGGGAGAGGAGAGCAGTTCTTC. The chain is built from TRBV28 and TRBJ2-1; 10 positions match TRBD2. The CDR3 has 14 amino acids. Germline CDR1 and CDR2: MDHEN and SYDVKM. The V segment lost 4 bases and the J segment 10 bases; nucleotides outside the gene matches: 7. Drawing the rest from reference TRBV28 and TRBJ2-1, the complete variable domain is DVKVTQSSRYLVKRTGEKVFLECVQDMDHENMFWYRQDPGLGLRLIYFSYDVKMKEKGDIPEGYSVSREKKERFSLILESASTNQTSMYLCASSYSSGRGEQFFGPGTRLTVL.

Points on this clone: Without the conserved terminal phenylalanine or tryptophan, this CDR3 likely stems from a read error. The rearrangement links TRBV12-5 to TRBJ1-1; no firm D call. The CDR3 sequence is 15 residues long. V was clipped by 1 base and J by 2 bases, with 11 bases between them. Germline assignment: CDR1 LGHNT and CDR2 FRNRAP. The DNA of the CDR3 is TGTGCTAGTGGTTTGGCCTTAAGCCCCAACACTGAAGCTTTCCTT. As protein: CASGLALSPNTEAFL.

Comments on this clone: Other nucleotide sequences from this sample produce the same CDR3. This chain joins TRBV18 and TRBJ2-5; unclear D gene. V was clipped by 2 bases and J by 5 bases, with 6 bases between them. Germline V gene sequence: CDR1 KGHSH, CDR2 LQKENI. The CDR3 covers 12 residues. The CDR3 nucleotides read TGTGCCAGCTCACCAGGGCGGGAGACCCAGTACTTC. Translation: CASSPGRETQYF. The full variable domain, completed using reference TRBV18 and TRBJ2-5, is NAGVMQNPRHLVRRRGQEARLRCSPMKGHSHVYWYRQLPEEGLKFMVYLQKENIIDESGMPKERFSAEFPKEGPSILRIQQVVRGDSAAYFCASSPGRETQYFGPGTRLLVL.

The chain carries TRBV4-3 and TRBJ2-1; D perhaps matches TRBD1 (7 bases). The CDR3 is made up of 17 amino acids. V was trimmed by 0 bases and J by 4 bases, leaving 16 bases between them. Germline lookup yields CDR1 LGHNA and CDR2 YSLEER. The CDR3 DNA reads TGCGCCAGCAGCCAAGATCTGGGGGGACAGCCATACAATGAGCAGTTCTTC. It translates to CASSQDLGGQPYNEQFF.

This chain links TRBV15 with TRBJ2-1; D remains ambiguous. The CDR3 contains 13 residues. The germline gives CDR1 LNHNV, CDR2 YYDKDF (reference sequence). V was pared by 0 bases and J by 5 bases, with 5 bases between. CDR3 DNA sequence: TGTGCCACCAGCAGAGATCATAACAATGAGCAGTTCTTC. This encodes CATSRDHNNEQFF.

The gene calls are TRBV11-2 and TRBJ1-4; a possible D gene is TRBD1 (5 bases). Trimming took off 5 bases at V and 8 bases at J, with 15 bases between the two ends. The CDR3 has 14 amino acids. CDR1 and CDR2 from the germline V gene are SGHAT and FQNNGV. The CDR3 coding sequence is TGTGCCAGCAGCGATACTTTAGGGGACGAAAAACTGTTTTTT. This gives the protein CASSDTLGDEKLFF.

V usage is TRBV7-9 and J usage is TRBJ1-3; D is unclear. The CDR3 is made up of 11 amino acids. Germline V gene sequence: CDR1 SEHNR, CDR2 FQNEAQ (reference sequence). Trimming shortened V by 3 bases and J by 7 bases, and 4 bases separated the two germline ends. Here the CDR3 DNA reads TGTGCCAGCAGCTTGGATAACACCATATATTTT. Translation: CASSLDNTIYF.

The chain combines TRBV15 with TRBJ1-2; D uncertain. V was cut by 1 base and J by 6 bases, with 9 bases left in between. This CDR3 has 13 amino acids. Per germline, CDR1 LNHNV and CDR2 YYDKDF (reference sequence). The CDR3 spells CATSRGVGDGYTF. The CDR3 nucleotides read TGTGCCACCAGCAGAGGGGTTGGGGATGGCTACACCTTC.

This sequence joins TRBV7-9 and TRBJ2-7, with 12 nucleotides matching TRBD2. V lost 2 bases and J lost 4; bases outside the gene matches: 9. The germline CDR1 and CDR2 sequences are SEHNR and FQNEAQ (reference sequence). This CDR3 spans 17 amino acids. This CDR3 reads CASSLKYRTSGVYEQYF. CDR3 DNA: TGTGCCAGCAGCTTAAAGTATCGGACTAGCGGGGTATACGAGCAGTACTTC.

V usage is TRBV11-3 and J usage is TRBJ2-7; no firm D call. Germline lookup yields CDR1 SGHNT and CDR2 YENEEA. This CDR3 comprises 15 residues. Trimming removed 0 bases from V and 1 base from J, with 10 bases in between. CDR3 residues: CASSLEAGQSYEQYF. CDR3 bases: TGTGCCAGCAGCTTAGAGGCCGGGCAATCCTACGAGCAGTACTTC.

This clone came up a few times. DNA for the CDR3: TGTGCCAGCAGCCTTGGAGGGAACTATGGCTACACCTTC. It codes for CASSLGGNYGYTF. The chain is built from TRBV5-4 and TRBJ1-2, with D hard to call. The V gene's germline CDR1 is SGHNT and CDR2 YYREEE (reference sequence). This CDR3 comprises 13 residues. The V and J ends lost 4 bases and 2 bases respectively, with 9 bases between them.

The V call is TRBV5-1, the J call TRBJ2-5; 8 nucleotides match TRBD1. Losses at the gene ends were 0 bases for V and 6 bases for J; bases not matched to a gene: 7. The CDR3 loop spans 15 amino acids. Germline assignment: CDR1 SGHRS and CDR2 YFSETQ. The CDR3 nucleotides are TGCGCCAGCAGCTTGGGGACAGGGTCACACCAGACCCAGTACTTC. This gives the protein CASSLGTGSHQTQYF.

This clone is a singleton in its sample. The likely explanation is a read error, given a far larger clone one base away. This chain uses TRBV29-1 with TRBJ2-3, with TRBD2 identical over 9 bases. The germline V gene has CDR1 SQVTM and CDR2 ANQGSEA. CDR3 length: 15 amino acids. The CDR3: CSVGLAGEITDTRYF. CDR3 DNA: TGCAGCGTTGGTTTAGCGGGAGAGATCACAGATACGCGGTATTTT.

CDR3 in amino acids: CASSLAQGASYEQYF. Written as DNA, the CDR3 is TGCGCCAGCAGCTTGGCCCAGGGGGCCTCCTACGAGCAGTACTTC. J is TRBJ2-7 and V is TRBV5-1; 8 bases map to TRBD1. The CDR3 has 15 residues. The germline V gene has CDR1 SGHRS and CDR2 YFSETQ. Trimming took 0 bases from V and 0 from J; bases not matched to a gene: 2. Looking up the rest from reference TRBV5-1 and TRBJ2-7 gives the full variable domain: KAGVTQTPRYLIKTRGQQVTLSCSPISGHRSVSWYQQTPGQGLQFLFEYFSETQRNKGNFPGRFSGRQFSNSRSEMNVSTLELGDSALYLCASSLAQGASYEQYFGPGTRLTVT.

This chain uses TRBV5-1 with TRBJ2-1; D assignment may be TRBD1 or TRBD2 (5 bases each). V dropped 1 base and J dropped 8 bases, with 13 bases sitting between them. Germline CDR1 SGHRS, CDR2 YFSETQ. The CDR3 consists of 14 residues. CDR3 sequence (DNA): TGCGCCAGCAGCTTGTCCGCAGGGAGCGATGAGCAGTTCTTC. It translates to CASSLSAGSDEQFF. The whole variable domain, filled in from reference TRBV5-1 and TRBJ2-1, reads KAGVTQTPRYLIKTRGQQVTLSCSPISGHRSVSWYQQTPGQGLQFLFEYFSETQRNKGNFPGRFSGRQFSNSRSEMNVSTLELGDSALYLCASSLSAGSDEQFFGPGTRLTVL.

This chain uses TRBV28 with TRBJ2-2; a possible D gene is TRBD2 (6 bases). Germline V CDR1 and CDR2: MDHEN, SYDVKM. With 6 bases removed from V and 5 bases from J, the gap between germline ends came to 13 bases. The CDR3 is made up of 14 amino acids. The CDR3 region has the DNA TGTGCCAGCAGGAGTAGCGGAAATACCGGGGAGCTGTTTTTT. Translated: CASRSSGNTGELFF.

The chain recombines TRBV9 with TRBJ2-7; D may correspond to TRBD1 or TRBD2 (5 bases each). Trimming removed 3 bases from V and 4 bases from J, with 11 bases in between. The germline CDR1 and CDR2 sequences are SGDLS and YYNGEE. CDR3 length equals 13 residues. DNA of the CDR3: TGTGCCAGCAGCGAGCGGACAAGTTACGAGCAGTACTTC. Its translation is CASSERTSYEQYF.

Comments on this clone: At one boundary the junction diverges from the germline segment, which might be a read error. This chain links TRBV2 with TRBJ2-7; 9 bases align to TRBD2. Per germline, CDR1 SNHLY and CDR2 FYNNEI. This CDR3 spans 14 amino acids. CDR3 protein: CASSDIAGVAEQCF. The CDR3 region has the DNA TGTGCCAGCAGTGACATAGCGGGGGTCGCCGAGCAGTGCTTC.

By sample fraction, this clone is medium-sized (0.01 to 0.1%). Other nucleotide sequences from this sample produce the same CDR3. CDR3 nucleotide sequence: TGTGCCAGCAGTCCACAGTGGGGGGGGAGTCAGCCCCAGCATTTT. This encodes CASSPQWGGSQPQHF. The rearrangement links TRBV6-5 to TRBJ1-5; tentative D call: TRBD1 (5 bases). The germline V gene has CDR1 MNHEY and CDR2 SVGAGI. This CDR3 has 15 residues. The V gene lost 5 bases and the J gene lost 6 bases, with 17 bases spanning the gap.

The chain joins TRBV12-5 to TRBJ1-1; D uncertain. Trimming cost V 6 bases and J 4 bases, with 12 bases left between them. The CDR3 totals 13 residues. Germline loops: CDR1 LGHNT, CDR2 FRNRAP. CDR3 sequence: CASGLDSGTEAFF. CDR3 in DNA: TGTGCTAGTGGGCTAGACTCCGGCACTGAAGCTTTCTTT.

Regarding this clone: The sample carries other DNA sequences with the same CDR3. The DNA of the CDR3 is TGCGCCAGCACCGACACCCTGAACACTGAAGCTTTCTTT. Protein sequence: CASTDTLNTEAFF. The rearrangement uses TRBV5-1 and TRBJ1-1, with no clear D. The CDR3 is 13 residues long. Germline-derived CDR1 and CDR2 are SGHRS and YFSETQ. Trimming removed 6 bases from V and 0 bases from J, with 9 bases in between.

The CDR3 bases are TGTGCCAGCAGCTTAGACCCAGGGGGCACTGAAGCTTTCTTT. Amino acids: CASSLDPGGTEAFF. The chain is built from TRBV7-9 and TRBJ1-1; 7 bases are shared with TRBD1. With V trimmed by 1 base and J by 4 bases, 3 bases remained unmatched. This CDR3 is 14 amino acids long. CDR1 and CDR2 (germline): SEHNR, FQNEAQ (reference sequence).

This rearrangement joins TRBV11-2 to TRBJ2-7, with 8 bases identical to TRBD2. CDR1 is SGHAT and CDR2 is FQNNGV in the germline V gene. The trim removed 2 bases at V and 4 bases at J, leaving 4 bases unmatched. This CDR3 region has 14 residues. The CDR3 here is CASSLFTSGYEQYF. The CDR3 DNA reads TGTGCCAGCAGCTTATTTACTAGCGGTTACGAGCAGTACTTC.

The rearrangement uses TRBV10-3 and TRBJ2-6, with D perhaps TRBD1 (6 bases). CDR1 and CDR2 from the germline V gene are ENHRY and SYGVKD. Trimming took 4 bases from V and 2 from J, leaving 9 bases between them. The CDR3 runs to 15 residues. The CDR3 DNA is TGTGCCATCAGTGGGACAGAGACTGGGGCCAACGTCCTGACTTTC. Amino acid sequence: CAISGTETGANVLTF.